Listed below are T cell receptor beta chains from one sample, sequenced in a study of shared clonotypes between healthy human individuals. The table came from immunoSEQ multiplex PCR; TCRdb's copy has only in-frame clones and leaves some out. This sample has about 2 million clones; about 95% occur once, and the top ten carry about 1.1%. Source material: naive CD8+ T cells sorted from blood. These receptors all stem from a young man in good health. Both conserved end residues are part of each CDR3. A D gene is named only where the DNA matches it firmly. Rows may omit the clone size; those that give it use once, few, many or a size class.

J	size	D	V	CDR3	DNA
TRBJ2-7	once	TRBD1	TRBV28	CASSLPGTGGTYEQYF	TGTGCCAGCAGCCTTCCGGGAACAGGGGGAACCTACGAGCAGTACTTC
TRBJ1-2	NA	TRBD1	TRBV30	CAWTGTGYGYGYTF	TGTGCCTGGACCGGGACAGGGTACGGCTATGGCTACACCTTC
TRBJ1-1	NA	NA	TRBV10-1	CASSPTGITEAFF	TGCGCCAGTTCACCTACAGGGATCACTGAAGCTTTCTTT
TRBJ1-2	NA	NA	TRBV27	CASSLLGSYGYTF	TGTGCCAGCAGTTTATTAGGTTCCTATGGCTACACCTTC
TRBJ2-5	NA	NA	TRBV5-6	CASSPRDSQETQYF	TGTGCCAGCAGCCCTCGGGACTCTCAAGAGACCCAGTACTTC
TRBJ1-2	NA	NA	TRBV27	CASSLTPGARYGYTF	TGTGCCAGCAGTTTAACGCCGGGGGCGCGGTATGGCTACACCTTC
TRBJ1-5	NA	TRBD1	TRBV28	CASRNRGPSQPQHF	TGTGCCAGCAGGAACAGGGGACCGAGTCAGCCCCAGCATTTT
TRBJ2-3	NA	TRBD2	TRBV13	CASSGRDSGGDRQYF	TGTGCCAGCAGCGGCCGTGACAGCGGGGGGGATCGGCAGTATTTT
TRBJ1-1	NA	NA	TRBV9	CASSLGQGNTEAFF	TGTGCCAGCAGCTTGGGACAAGGGAACACTGAAGCTTTCTTT
TRBJ2-5	NA	TRBD1	TRBV7-9	CASSSDREYQETQYF	TGTGCCAGCAGCTCGGACAGGGAGTACCAAGAGACCCAGTACTTC